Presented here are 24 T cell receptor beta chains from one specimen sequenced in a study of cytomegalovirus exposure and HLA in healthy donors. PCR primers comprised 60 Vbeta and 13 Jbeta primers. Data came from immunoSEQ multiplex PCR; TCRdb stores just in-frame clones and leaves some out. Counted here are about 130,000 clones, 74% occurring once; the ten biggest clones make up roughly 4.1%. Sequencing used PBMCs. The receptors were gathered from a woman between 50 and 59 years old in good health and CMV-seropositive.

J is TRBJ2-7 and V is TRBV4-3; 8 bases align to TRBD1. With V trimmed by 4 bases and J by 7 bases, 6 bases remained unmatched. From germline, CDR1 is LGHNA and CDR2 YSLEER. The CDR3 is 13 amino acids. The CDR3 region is CASSLTGGGEQYF. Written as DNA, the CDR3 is TGCGCCAGCAGCCTTACAGGGGGTGGGGAGCAGTACTTC.

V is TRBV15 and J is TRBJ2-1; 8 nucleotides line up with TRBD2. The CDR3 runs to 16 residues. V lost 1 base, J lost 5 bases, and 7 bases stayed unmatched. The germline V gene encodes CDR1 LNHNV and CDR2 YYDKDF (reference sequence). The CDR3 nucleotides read TGTGCCACCAGCAGAGGGCCAGCGGGGGCCAACAATGAGCAGTTCTTC. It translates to CATSRGPAGANNEQFF.

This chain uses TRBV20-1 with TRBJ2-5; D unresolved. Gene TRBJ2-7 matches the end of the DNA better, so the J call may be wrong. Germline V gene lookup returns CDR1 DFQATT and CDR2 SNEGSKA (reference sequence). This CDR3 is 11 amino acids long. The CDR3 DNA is TGCAGTGCTAGCCCCGTCTACGAGCAGTACTTC. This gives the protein CSASPVYEQYF.

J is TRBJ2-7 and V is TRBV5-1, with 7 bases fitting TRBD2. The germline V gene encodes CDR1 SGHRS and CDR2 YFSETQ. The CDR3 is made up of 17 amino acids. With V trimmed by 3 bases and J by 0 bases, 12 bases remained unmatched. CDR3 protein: CASSYGRGEIRSYEQYF. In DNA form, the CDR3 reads TGCGCCAGCAGCTATGGACGGGGGGAAATTCGCTCCTACGAGCAGTACTTC.

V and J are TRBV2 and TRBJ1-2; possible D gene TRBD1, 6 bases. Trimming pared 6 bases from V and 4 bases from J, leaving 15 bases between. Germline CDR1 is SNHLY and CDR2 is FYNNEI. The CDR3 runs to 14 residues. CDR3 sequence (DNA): TGTGCCAGCAGGGAACAGGGTGCATCCTATGGCTACACCTTC. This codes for CASREQGASYGYTF.

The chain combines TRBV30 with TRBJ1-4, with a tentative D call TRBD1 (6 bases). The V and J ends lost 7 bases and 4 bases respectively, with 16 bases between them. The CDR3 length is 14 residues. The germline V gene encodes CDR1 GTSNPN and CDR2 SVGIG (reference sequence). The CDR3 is CAFHPGVDNEKLFF. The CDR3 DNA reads TGTGCCTTCCATCCAGGGGTTGATAATGAAAAACTGTTTTTT.

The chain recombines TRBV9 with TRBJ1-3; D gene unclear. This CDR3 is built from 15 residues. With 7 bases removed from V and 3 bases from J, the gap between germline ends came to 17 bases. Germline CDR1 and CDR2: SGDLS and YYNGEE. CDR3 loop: CASAGEEGFGNTIYF. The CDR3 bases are TGTGCCAGCGCGGGTGAAGAAGGGTTTGGAAACACCATATATTTT. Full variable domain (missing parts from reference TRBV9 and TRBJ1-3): DSGVTQTPKHLITATGQRVTLRCSPRSGDLSVYWYQQSLDQGLQFLIQYYNGEERAKGNILERFSAQQFPDLHSELNLSSLELGDSALYFCASAGEEGFGNTIYFGEGSWLTVV.

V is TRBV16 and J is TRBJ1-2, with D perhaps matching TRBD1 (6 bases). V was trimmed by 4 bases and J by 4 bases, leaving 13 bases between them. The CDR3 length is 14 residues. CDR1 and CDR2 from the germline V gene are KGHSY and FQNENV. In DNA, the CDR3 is TGTGCCAGCAGCCCCCCAGGGGTGGTCTATGGCTACACCTTC. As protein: CASSPPGVVYGYTF. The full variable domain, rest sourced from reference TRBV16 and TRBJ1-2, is GEEVAQTPKHLVRGEGQKAKLYCAPIKGHSYVFWYQQVLKNEFKFLISFQNENVFDETGMPKERFSAKCLPNSPCSLEIQATKLEDSAVYFCASSPPGVVYGYTFGSGTRLTVV.

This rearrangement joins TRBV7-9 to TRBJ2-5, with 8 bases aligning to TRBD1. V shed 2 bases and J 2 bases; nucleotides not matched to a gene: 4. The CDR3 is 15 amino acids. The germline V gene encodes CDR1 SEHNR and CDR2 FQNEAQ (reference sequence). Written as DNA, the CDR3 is TGTGCCAGCAGCTTAAGGACAGGGTATCAAGAGACCCAGTACTTC. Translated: CASSLRTGYQETQYF.

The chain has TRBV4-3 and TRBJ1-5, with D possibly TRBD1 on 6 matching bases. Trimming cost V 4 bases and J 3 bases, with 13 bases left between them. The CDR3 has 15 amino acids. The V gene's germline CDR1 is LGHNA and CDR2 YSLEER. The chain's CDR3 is CASSLTTGNNQPQHF. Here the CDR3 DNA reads TGCGCCAGCAGCCTCACTACAGGGAACAATCAGCCCCAGCATTTT.

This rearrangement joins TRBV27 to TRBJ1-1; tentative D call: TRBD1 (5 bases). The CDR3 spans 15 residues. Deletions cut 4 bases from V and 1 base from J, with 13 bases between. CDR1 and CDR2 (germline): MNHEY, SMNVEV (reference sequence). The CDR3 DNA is TGTGCCAGCAGTTCGCTTAGGGGAGGGAACACTGAAGCTTTCTTT. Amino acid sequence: CASSSLRGGNTEAFF.

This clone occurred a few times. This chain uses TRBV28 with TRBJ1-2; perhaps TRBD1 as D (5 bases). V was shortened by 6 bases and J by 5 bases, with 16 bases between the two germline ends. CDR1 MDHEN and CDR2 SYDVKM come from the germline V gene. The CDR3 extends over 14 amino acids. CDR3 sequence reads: CASRPMDKPYGYTF. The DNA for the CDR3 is TGTGCCAGCAGACCCATGGACAAGCCTTATGGCTACACCTTC.

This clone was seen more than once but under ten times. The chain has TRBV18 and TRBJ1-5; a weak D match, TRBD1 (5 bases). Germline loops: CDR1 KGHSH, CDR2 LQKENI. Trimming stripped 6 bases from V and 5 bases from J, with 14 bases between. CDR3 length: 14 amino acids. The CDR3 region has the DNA TGTGCCAGCTCGTATCTCAGGGAGGATCAGCCCCAGCATTTT. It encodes CASSYLREDQPQHF.

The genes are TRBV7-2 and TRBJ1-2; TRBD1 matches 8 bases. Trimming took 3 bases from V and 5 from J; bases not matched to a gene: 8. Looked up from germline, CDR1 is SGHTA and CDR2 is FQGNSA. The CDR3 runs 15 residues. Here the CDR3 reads CASSFGQGWLYGYTF. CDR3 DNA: TGTGCCAGCAGCTTCGGACAGGGCTGGCTATATGGCTACACCTTC.

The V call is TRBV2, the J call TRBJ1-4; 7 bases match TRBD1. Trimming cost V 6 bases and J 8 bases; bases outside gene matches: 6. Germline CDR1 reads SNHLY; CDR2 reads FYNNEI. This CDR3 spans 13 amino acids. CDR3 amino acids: CASSRDSGEKLFF. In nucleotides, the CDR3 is TGTGCCAGCAGCAGGGACAGCGGAGAAAAACTGTTTTTT.

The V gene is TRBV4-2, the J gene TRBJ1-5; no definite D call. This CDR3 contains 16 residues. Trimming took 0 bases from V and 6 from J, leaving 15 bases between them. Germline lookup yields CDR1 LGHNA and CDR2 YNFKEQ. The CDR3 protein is CASSQDVGEQSQPQHF. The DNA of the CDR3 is TGTGCCAGCAGCCAAGATGTAGGAGAACAAAGTCAGCCCCAGCATTTT.

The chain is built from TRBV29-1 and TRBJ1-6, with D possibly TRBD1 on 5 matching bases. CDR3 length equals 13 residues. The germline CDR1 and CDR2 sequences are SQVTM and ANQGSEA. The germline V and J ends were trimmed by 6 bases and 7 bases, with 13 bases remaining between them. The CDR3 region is CSVASGFNSPLHF. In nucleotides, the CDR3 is TGCAGCGTCGCCTCAGGGTTCAATTCACCCCTCCACTTT.

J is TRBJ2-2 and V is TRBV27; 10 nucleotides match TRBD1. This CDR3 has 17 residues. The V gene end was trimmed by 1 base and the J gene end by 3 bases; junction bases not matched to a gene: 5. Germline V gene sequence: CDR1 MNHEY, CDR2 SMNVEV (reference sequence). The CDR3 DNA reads TGTGCCAGCAGTTTATTGGGACAGGGGAGGGACACCGGGGAGCTGTTTTTT. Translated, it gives CASSLLGQGRDTGELFF.

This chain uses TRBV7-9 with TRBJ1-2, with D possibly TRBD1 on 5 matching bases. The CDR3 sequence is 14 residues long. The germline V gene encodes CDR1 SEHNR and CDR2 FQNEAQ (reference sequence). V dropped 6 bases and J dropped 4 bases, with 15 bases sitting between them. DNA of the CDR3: TGTGCCAGCAGGATGTACCGGGGGAGCTATGGCTACACCTTC. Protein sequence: CASRMYRGSYGYTF.

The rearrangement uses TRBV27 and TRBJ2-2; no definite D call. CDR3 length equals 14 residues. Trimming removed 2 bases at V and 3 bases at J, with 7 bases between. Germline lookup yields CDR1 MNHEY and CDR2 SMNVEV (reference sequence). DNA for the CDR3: TGTGCCAGCAGTTTAGTACAGTACACCGGGGAGCTGTTTTTT. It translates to CASSLVQYTGELFF.

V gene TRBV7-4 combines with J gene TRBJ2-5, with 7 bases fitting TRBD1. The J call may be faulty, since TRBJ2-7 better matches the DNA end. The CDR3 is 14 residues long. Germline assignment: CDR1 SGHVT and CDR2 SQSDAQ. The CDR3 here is CASRSRGKAYEQYF. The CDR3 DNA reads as TGTGCCAGCAGGAGCAGGGGGAAAGCCTACGAGCAGTACTTC.

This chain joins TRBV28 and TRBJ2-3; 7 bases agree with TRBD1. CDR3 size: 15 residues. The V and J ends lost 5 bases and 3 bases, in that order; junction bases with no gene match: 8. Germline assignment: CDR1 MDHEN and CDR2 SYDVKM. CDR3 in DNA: TGTGCCAGCAGTCAGGGCACAGGGGAGACAGATACGCAGTATTTT. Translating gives CASSQGTGETDTQYF.

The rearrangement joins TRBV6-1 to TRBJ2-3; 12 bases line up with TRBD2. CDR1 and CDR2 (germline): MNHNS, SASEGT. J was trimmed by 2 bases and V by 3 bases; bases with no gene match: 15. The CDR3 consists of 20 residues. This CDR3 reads CASSDLLAGGDYTATDTQYF. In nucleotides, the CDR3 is TGTGCCAGCAGTGACCTTCTAGCGGGGGGGGACTACACGGCCACAGATACGCAGTATTTT.

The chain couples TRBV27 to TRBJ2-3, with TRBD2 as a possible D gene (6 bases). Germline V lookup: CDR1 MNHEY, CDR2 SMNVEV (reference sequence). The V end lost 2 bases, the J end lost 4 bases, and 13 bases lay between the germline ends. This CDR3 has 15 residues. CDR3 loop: CASSLGGSGPDTQYF. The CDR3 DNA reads TGTGCCAGCAGTTTAGGGGGGTCAGGGCCAGATACGCAGTATTTT.